This is a list of T cell receptor beta chains from one sample in a study of monozygotic twins with inflammatory bowel disease. TCRdb reworked the 5' RACE reads into one entry per CDR3 protein, no DNA. The sample includes around 380,000 distinct CDR3 sequences. The sequenced material came from blood. These receptors were collected from a human donor with ulcerative colitis or Crohn's disease, or a healthy co-twin of an affected twin (not recorded which). CDR3s include the opening cysteine and the closing phenylalanine or tryptophan. Each record gives: CDR3 protein, J gene, V gene.

CDR3aa: CASSPAHSGNTIYF
j_gene: TRBJ1-3
v_gene: TRBV12-3/TRBV12-4

CDR3aa: CASSMAGGPYNEQFF
j_gene: TRBJ2-1
v_gene: TRBV19

CDR3aa: CATSPDSKDYGYTF
j_gene: TRBJ1-2
v_gene: TRBV15

CDR3aa: CASSSGRQPTGGELFF
j_gene: TRBJ2-2
v_gene: TRBV5-1

CDR3aa: CAISESYGDEKLFF
j_gene: TRBJ1-4
v_gene: TRBV10-3

CDR3aa: CASSQAMRPREETQYF
j_gene: TRBJ2-5
v_gene: TRBV4-1

CDR3aa: CASSDGGTGRFF
j_gene: TRBJ1-1
v_gene: TRBV7-9

CDR3aa: CASSVDLASNGYEQYF
j_gene: TRBJ2-7
v_gene: TRBV9

CDR3aa: CASSPWGGLNIQYF
j_gene: TRBJ2-4
v_gene: TRBV5-6

CDR3aa: CAISEGGGDEKLFF
j_gene: TRBJ1-4
v_gene: TRBV10-3

CDR3aa: CASSFFGGDEQFF
j_gene: TRBJ2-1
v_gene: TRBV5-4

CDR3aa: CASSPWGEVNTEAFF
j_gene: TRBJ1-1
v_gene: TRBV27

CDR3aa: CSSGRRSMNEQYF
j_gene: TRBJ2-7
v_gene: TRBV20-1

CDR3aa: CASSPTTIDRDRGYEQYF
j_gene: TRBJ2-7
v_gene: TRBV11-1